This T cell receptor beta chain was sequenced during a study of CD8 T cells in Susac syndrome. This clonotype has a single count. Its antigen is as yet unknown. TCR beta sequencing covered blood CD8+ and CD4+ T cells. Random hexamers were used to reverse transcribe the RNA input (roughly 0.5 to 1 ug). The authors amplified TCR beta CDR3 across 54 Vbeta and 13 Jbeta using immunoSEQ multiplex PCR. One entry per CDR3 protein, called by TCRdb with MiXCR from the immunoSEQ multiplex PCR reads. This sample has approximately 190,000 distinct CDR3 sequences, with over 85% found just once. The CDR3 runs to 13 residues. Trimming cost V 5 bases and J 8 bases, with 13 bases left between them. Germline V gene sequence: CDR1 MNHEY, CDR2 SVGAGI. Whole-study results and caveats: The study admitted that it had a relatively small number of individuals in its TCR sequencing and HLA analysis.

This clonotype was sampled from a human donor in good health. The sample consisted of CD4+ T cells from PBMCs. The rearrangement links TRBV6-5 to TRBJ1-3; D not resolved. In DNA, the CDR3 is TGTGCCAGCAGTCGGGCCTGGGTGGACACCATATATTTT. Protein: CASSRAWVDTIYF.